Sequencing of this T cell receptor (beta chain) was carried out in a study of vaccination and CD4 T cells after COVID-19. Study conclusions and caveats: Vaccine-specific clones numbering 304 of 307 showed spike mono-reactivity in convalescent patients.

Notes on this clonotype: Its antigen is currently unknown.

Cultured CD4+ T cell DNA underwent sequencing with the Oncomine TCR Beta short-read assay. TCRdb fed the PCR reads into MiXCR, producing one record per CDR3 protein. This sample has 15,000 to 25,000 distinct CDR3 sequences, with 45% to 50% found just once. This CDR3 contains 14 residues. As for treatment: roughly 10-day PBMC culture with coronavirus spike peptide pools or control peptides (ViraFEST assay). About 1.8 million PBMCs per well were cultured with around 10 IU/ml IL-2 and 10 ug/ml peptide pools. The sequencing here drew on CD4+ T cells from blood, cultured in vitro, taken before SARS-CoV-2 vaccination. This sequence originates from a human donor who had recovered from COVID-19. The chain employs TRBV21-1 and TRBJ1-1; the table's D call of TRBD1 was not tested on the DNA. TRBV21-1 is shown as a pseudogene. CDR3 in DNA: TGTGCCAGCACCCAGGGGGCTCCAAACACTGAAGCTTTCTTT. Encoded protein: CASTQGAPNTEAFF.